This T cell receptor (beta chain) stems from a study of human T cells and chemical hapten exposure. The J segment lost 4 bases and the V segment lost 5 bases, leaving 10 bases of the junction unmatched. Per the germline V gene, CDR1 is SEHNR and CDR2 is FQNEAQ (reference sequence). The CDR3 contains 17 residues. From the RACE reads, TCRdb called clonotypes with MiXCR, one entry per CDR3 protein. This sample has about 120,000 distinct CDR3 sequences, with 9.5% to 13% found just once. Time point defined: patch test 1, 2 weeks after DPC sensitization. Documented treatment: therapeutic diphenylcyclopropenone sensitization with weekly scalp DPC.

The chain couples TRBV7-9 to TRBJ2-2; 10 nucleotides agree with TRBD1. The receptor's source is a woman aged 45-65 years with alopecia areata. Some clones in this sample may be carry-over from other donors' samples. The input for sequencing was whole blood, taken in connection with sensitization to the hapten diphenylcyclopropenone (DPC). DNA of the CDR3: TGTGCCAGCAGCCCGGATTTGGGACAGGGGCCCACCGGGGAGCTGTTTTTT. Translating gives CASSPDLGQGPTGELFF.